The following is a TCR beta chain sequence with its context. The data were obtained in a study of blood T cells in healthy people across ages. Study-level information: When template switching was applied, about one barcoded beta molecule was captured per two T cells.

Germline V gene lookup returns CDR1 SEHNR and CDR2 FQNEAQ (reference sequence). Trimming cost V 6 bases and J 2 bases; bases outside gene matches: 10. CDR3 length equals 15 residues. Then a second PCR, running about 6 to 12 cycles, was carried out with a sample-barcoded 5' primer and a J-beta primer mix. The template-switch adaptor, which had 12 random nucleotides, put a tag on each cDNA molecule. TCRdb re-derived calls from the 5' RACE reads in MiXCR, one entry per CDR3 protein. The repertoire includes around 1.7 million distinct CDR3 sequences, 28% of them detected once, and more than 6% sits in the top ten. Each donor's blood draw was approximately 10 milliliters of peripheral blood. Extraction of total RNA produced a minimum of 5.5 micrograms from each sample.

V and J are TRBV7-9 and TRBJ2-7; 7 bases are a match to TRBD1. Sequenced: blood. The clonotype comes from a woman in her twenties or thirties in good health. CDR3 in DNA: TGTGCCAGCAGTCACCGGACAGGAGGAACCTACGAGCAGTACTTC. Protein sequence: CASSHRTGGTYEQYF.